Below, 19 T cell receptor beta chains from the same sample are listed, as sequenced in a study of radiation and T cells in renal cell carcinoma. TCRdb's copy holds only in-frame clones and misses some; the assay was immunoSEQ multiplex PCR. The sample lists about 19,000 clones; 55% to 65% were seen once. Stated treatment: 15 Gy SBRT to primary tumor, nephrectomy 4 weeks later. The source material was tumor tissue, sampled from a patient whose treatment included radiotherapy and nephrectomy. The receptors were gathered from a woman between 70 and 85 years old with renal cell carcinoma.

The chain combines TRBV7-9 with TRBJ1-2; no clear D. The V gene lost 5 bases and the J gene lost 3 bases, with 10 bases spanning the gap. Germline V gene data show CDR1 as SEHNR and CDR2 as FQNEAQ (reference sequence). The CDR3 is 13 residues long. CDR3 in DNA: TGTGCCAGCAGCGAGGCCGGGGACTATGGCTACACCTTC. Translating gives CASSEAGDYGYTF.

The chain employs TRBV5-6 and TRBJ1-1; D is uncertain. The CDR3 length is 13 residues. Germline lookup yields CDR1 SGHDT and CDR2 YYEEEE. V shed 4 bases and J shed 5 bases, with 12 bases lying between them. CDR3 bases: TGTGCCAGCAGCCGCGCGGATGAAACTGAAGCTTTCTTT. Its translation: CASSRADETEAFF.

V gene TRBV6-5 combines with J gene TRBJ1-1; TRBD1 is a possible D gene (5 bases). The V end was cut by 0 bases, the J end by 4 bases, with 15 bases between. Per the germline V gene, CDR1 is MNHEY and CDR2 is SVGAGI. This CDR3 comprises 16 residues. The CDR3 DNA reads TGTGCCAGCAGTTACTCAGGGGCTATAGGGGTCACTGAAGCTTTCTTT. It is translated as CASSYSGAIGVTEAFF.

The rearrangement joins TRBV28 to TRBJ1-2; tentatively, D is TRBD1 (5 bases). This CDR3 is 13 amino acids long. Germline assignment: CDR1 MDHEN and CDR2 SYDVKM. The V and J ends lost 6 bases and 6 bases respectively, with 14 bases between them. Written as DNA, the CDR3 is TGTGCCAGCAGGACATCGTCCAGGGATGGCTACACCTTC. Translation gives CASRTSSRDGYTF.

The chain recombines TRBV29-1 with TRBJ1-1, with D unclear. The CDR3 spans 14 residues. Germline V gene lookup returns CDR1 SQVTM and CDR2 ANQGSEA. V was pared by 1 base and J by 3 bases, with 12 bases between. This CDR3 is CSVEGRGRYTEAFF. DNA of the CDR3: TGCAGCGTTGAAGGTCGGGGTAGGTACACTGAAGCTTTCTTT.

The CDR3 here is CASSLGALSSYEQYF. CDR3 DNA sequence: TGTGCCAGCAGCTTAGGGGCGCTAAGCTCCTACGAGCAGTACTTC. J is TRBJ2-7 and V is TRBV11-2; D gene unclear. Germline V gene sequence: CDR1 SGHAT, CDR2 FQNNGV. The CDR3 loop spans 15 amino acids. V gave up 1 base and J gave up 0 bases, with 10 bases separating them.

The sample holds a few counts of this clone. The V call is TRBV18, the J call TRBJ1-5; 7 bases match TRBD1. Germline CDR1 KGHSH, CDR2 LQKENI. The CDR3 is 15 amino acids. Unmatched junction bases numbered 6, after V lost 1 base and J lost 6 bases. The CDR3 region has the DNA TGTGCCAGCTCACCACGGCAGGGGGAAGGTCAGCCCCAGCATTTT. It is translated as CASSPRQGEGQPQHF.

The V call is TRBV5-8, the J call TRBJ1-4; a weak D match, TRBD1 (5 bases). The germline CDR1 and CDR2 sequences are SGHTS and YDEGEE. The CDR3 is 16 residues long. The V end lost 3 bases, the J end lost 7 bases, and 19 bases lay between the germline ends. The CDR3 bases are TGTGCCAGCAGCTCCGGGCGGCAGGGTCGGAGTGAAAAACTGTTTTTT. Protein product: CASSSGRQGRSEKLFF.

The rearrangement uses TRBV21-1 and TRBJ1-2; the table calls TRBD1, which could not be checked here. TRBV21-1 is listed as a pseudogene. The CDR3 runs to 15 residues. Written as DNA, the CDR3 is TGTGCCAGCAGCAAAGGGGAGAGGACAGCGTCGTGCTACACCTTC. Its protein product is CASSKGERTASCYTF.

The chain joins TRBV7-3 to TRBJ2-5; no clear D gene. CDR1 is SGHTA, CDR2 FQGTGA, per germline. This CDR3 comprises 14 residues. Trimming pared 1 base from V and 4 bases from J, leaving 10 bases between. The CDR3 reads CASSLSGFRETQYF. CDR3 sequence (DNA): TGTGCCAGCAGCTTAAGTGGCTTCCGAGAGACCCAGTACTTC.

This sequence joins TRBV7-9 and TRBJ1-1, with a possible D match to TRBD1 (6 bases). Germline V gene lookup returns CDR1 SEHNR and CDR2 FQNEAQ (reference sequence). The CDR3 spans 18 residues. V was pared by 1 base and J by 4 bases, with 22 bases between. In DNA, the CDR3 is TGTGCCAGCAGCTTAGTGGGGTGGGAACAGGGCTCCCCCACTGAAGCTTTCTTT. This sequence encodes CASSLVGWEQGSPTEAFF. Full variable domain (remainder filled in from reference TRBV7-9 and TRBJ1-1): DTGVSQNPRHKITKRGQNVTFRCDPISEHNRLYWYRQTLGQGPEFLTYFQNEAQLEKSRLLSDRFSAERPKGSFSTLEIQRTEQGDSAMYLCASSLVGWEQGSPTEAFFGQGTRLTVV.

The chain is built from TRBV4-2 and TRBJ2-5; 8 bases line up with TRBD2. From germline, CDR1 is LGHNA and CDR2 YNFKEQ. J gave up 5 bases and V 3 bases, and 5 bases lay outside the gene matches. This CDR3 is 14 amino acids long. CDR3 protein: CASSQSGGGETQYF. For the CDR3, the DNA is TGTGCCAGCAGCCAGAGCGGGGGCGGGGAGACCCAGTACTTC.

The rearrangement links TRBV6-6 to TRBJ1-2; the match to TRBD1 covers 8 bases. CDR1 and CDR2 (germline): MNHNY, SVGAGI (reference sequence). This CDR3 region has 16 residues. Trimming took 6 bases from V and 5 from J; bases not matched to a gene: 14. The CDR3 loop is CASSSPLDRGGYGYTF. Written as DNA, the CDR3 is TGTGCCAGCAGCTCTCCCCTCGACAGGGGAGGATATGGCTACACCTTC.

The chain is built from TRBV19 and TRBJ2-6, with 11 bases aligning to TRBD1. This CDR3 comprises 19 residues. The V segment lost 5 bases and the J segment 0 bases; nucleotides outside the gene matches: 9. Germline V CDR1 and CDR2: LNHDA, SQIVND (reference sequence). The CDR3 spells CASSPGQGAVSSGANVLTF. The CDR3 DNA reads TGTGCCAGTAGTCCAGGACAGGGGGCGGTTAGCTCTGGGGCCAACGTCCTGACTTTC.

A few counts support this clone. The CDR3 loop reads CASSQGGGQGGYEQYF. The CDR3 bases are TGTGCCAGCAGCCAAGGCGGAGGTCAGGGAGGGTACGAGCAGTACTTC. V usage is TRBV4-2 and J usage is TRBJ2-7; 7 bases match TRBD2. The CDR3 is 16 residues long. Looked up from germline, CDR1 is LGHNA and CDR2 is YNFKEQ. V was clipped by 1 base and J by 4 bases; unmatched bases: 10.

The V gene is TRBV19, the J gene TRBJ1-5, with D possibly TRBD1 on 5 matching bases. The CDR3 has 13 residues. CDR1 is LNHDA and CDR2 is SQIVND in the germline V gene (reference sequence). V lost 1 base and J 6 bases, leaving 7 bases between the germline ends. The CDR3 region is CASSIVQGQPQHF. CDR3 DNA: TGTGCCAGTAGTATAGTTCAGGGTCAGCCCCAGCATTTT.

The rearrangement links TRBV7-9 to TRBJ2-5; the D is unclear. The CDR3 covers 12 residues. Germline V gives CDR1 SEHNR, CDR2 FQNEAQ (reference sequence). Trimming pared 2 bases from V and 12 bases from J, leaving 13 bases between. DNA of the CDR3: TGTGCCAGCAGCTTAAGGACGGACCACGAGTACTTC. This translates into CASSLRTDHEYF.

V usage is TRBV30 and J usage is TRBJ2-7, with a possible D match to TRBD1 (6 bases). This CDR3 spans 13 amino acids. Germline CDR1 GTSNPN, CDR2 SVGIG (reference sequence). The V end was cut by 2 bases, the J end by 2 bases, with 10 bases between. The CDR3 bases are TGTGCCTGGAGTCCGGACAGCGCCTACGAGCAGTACTTC. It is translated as CAWSPDSAYEQYF.

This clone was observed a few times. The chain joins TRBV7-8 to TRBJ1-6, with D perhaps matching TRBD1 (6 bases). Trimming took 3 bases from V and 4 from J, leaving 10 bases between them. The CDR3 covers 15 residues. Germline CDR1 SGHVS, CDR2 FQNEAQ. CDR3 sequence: CASSLTGTYNSPLHF. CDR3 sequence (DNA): TGTGCCAGCAGCTTGACCGGGACATATAATTCACCCCTCCACTTT.